This TCR beta chain emerged from a study of immune characterization of retroperitoneal liposarcoma. This clonotype has just a few counts. TCRdb called the PCR reads again in MiXCR, with one record for every CDR3 protein. The data contain 10,000 to 12,000 distinct CDR3 sequences, about 29% of them singletons. The CDR3 loop spans 15 amino acids. V gave up 6 bases and J gave up 10 bases; unmatched junction bases: 15. CDR1 is MNHNS, CDR2 SASEGT, per germline. This TCR was sampled from a male donor with retroperitoneal liposarcoma. The gene calls are TRBV6-1 and TRBJ2-1, with 7 bases matching TRBD1. The sample was tumor tissue. The DNA for the CDR3 is TGTGCCAGCAGAACCGGGACAGTCCCCTTCCGGGAGCAGTTCTTC. It yields the protein CASRTGTVPFREQFF.